Below, 17 T cell receptor beta chains from the same sample are listed, as sequenced in a study of cytomegalovirus exposure and HLA in healthy donors. PCR involved 60 Vbeta and 13 Jbeta primers. Sequenced by immunoSEQ multiplex PCR; TCRdb stores in-frame clones only, minus some. Of roughly 160,000 clones listed, more than 60% are singletons. The sample comprised PBMCs. Receptors originate from a woman aged 40 to 55 in good health and CMV-seropositive.

In this sample, this clone turned up a few times. An end of the junction differs from the germline gene, which may be a read error. The chain joins TRBV7-2 to TRBJ2-1, with TRBD2 matching 14 bases. This CDR3 spans 14 amino acids. Germline lookup yields CDR1 SGHTA and CDR2 FQGNSA. CDR3: CASSPETSGRAQVF. Here the CDR3 DNA reads TGTGCCAGCAGCCCGGAGACTAGCGGGAGGGCCCAGGTCTTC.

The chain recombines TRBV30 with TRBJ2-1; 9 bases agree with TRBD2. Germline loops: CDR1 GTSNPN, CDR2 SVGIG (reference sequence). This CDR3 is built from 13 residues. The CDR3 DNA is TGTGCTCGGGATAGCGGGGGAAACAATGAGCAGTTCTTC. Translating gives CARDSGGNNEQFF.

The chain couples TRBV7-2 to TRBJ2-5; 10 bases are a match to TRBD1. CDR1 is SGHTA, CDR2 FQGNSA, per germline. V lost 0 bases, J lost 4 bases, and 8 bases stayed unmatched. The CDR3 is 17 amino acids. Here the CDR3 reads CASSLAPPGQGTETQYF. The DNA for the CDR3 is TGTGCCAGCAGCTTAGCCCCACCGGGACAGGGGACAGAGACCCAGTACTTC. The full variable domain, completed using reference TRBV7-2 and TRBJ2-5, is GAGVSQSPSNKVTEKGKDVELRCDPISGHTALYWYRQSLGQGLEFLIYFQGNSAPDKSGLPSDRFSAERTGGSVSTLTIQRTQQEDSAVYLCASSLAPPGQGTETQYFGPGTRLLVL.

This clone was counted only a few times. The chain combines TRBV11-2 with TRBJ2-1, with D perhaps TRBD2 (6 bases). Germline lookup yields CDR1 SGHAT and CDR2 FQNNGV. The V end was cut by 2 bases, the J end by 6 bases, with 17 bases between. This CDR3 region has 16 residues. The CDR3 loop reads CASSLYSLLASNEQFF. CDR3 nucleotide sequence: TGTGCCAGCAGCTTATACTCGTTACTAGCCTCCAATGAGCAGTTCTTC.

This clone was detected a few times. The CDR3 spells CASSLVSNTEAFF. Written as DNA, the CDR3 is TGTGCCAGCAGCTTAGTCAGTAACACTGAAGCTTTCTTT. The V call is TRBV11-2, the J call TRBJ1-1; unclear D gene. The germline gives CDR1 SGHAT, CDR2 FQNNGV. V lost 1 base, J lost 2 bases, and 5 bases lay in between. The CDR3 spans 13 residues.

This clone has a single count. The gene calls are TRBV19 and TRBJ1-1; 9 bases map to TRBD1. V lost 2 bases, J lost 10 bases, and 8 bases stayed unmatched. There are 14 residues in the CDR3. Per the germline V gene, CDR1 is LNHDA and CDR2 is SQIVND (reference sequence). The CDR3, as DNA: TGTGCCAGTAGTATACCGGGACAGGGAGGATCAGCTTTCTTT. It is translated as CASSIPGQGGSAFF.

The gene calls are TRBV19 and TRBJ1-5, with 9 bases fitting TRBD1. Germline CDR1 is LNHDA and CDR2 is SQIVND (reference sequence). The CDR3 is 16 residues long. Trimming cost V 6 bases and J 7 bases; bases outside gene matches: 13. CDR3 region: CASRNHSGTGNQPQHF. The CDR3 DNA reads TGTGCCAGTAGAAATCACTCCGGGACAGGGAACCAGCCCCAGCATTTT. Full variable domain (outside the CDR3, taken from reference TRBV19 and TRBJ1-5): DGGITQSPKYLFRKEGQNVTLSCEQNLNHDAMYWYRQDPGQGLRLIYYSQIVNDFQKGDIAEGYSVSREKKESFPLTVTSAQKNPTAFYLCASRNHSGTGNQPQHFGDGTRLSIL.

This clone occurred a few times. The rearrangement joins TRBV4-2 to TRBJ1-2, with D unresolved. The CDR3 spans 14 residues. V was cut by 0 bases and J by 4 bases, with 9 bases left in between. The V gene's germline CDR1 is LGHNA and CDR2 YNFKEQ. The CDR3 region is CASSQDPGFYGYTF. DNA for the CDR3: TGTGCCAGCAGCCAAGATCCCGGGTTCTATGGCTACACCTTC.

V gene TRBV10-2 combines with J gene TRBJ1-1; D possibly corresponds to TRBD1 (5 bases). V was clipped by 7 bases and J by 4 bases, with 16 bases between them. The V gene's germline CDR1 is WSHSY and CDR2 SAAADI. The length of the CDR3 is 14 residues. The CDR3 DNA reads TGCGCCAGCACCATGGACAAAGGAAGCACTGAAGCTTTCTTT. Its translation: CASTMDKGSTEAFF.

The chain links TRBV19 to TRBJ2-3; D might be TRBD1 (5 bases). V dropped 5 bases and J dropped 5 bases, with 14 bases sitting between them. The CDR3 totals 14 residues. The germline V gene has CDR1 LNHDA and CDR2 SQIVND (reference sequence). The CDR3 protein is CASSGPAQGDTQYF. The CDR3 DNA follows: TGTGCCAGTAGTGGGCCGGCTCAGGGAGATACGCAGTATTTT.

The chain uses TRBV9 and TRBJ1-1; D uncertain. V shed 0 bases and J shed 4 bases, with 7 bases lying between them. The CDR3 contains 13 residues. Germline CDR1 is SGDLS and CDR2 is YYNGEE. This CDR3 is CASSVGSGTEAFF. The CDR3 DNA reads TGTGCCAGCAGCGTAGGTTCGGGCACTGAAGCTTTCTTT.

A single count supports this clone. Other DNA sequences from this sample encode an identical CDR3 as well. The chain carries TRBV6-6 and TRBJ2-5; weak D call: TRBD2 (5 bases). Trimming took off 0 bases at V and 2 bases at J, with 7 bases between the two ends. The CDR3 length is 14 residues. Germline loops: CDR1 MNHNY, CDR2 SVGAGI (reference sequence). CDR3 coding DNA: TGTGCCAGCAGTTACTCCCGCGGGCAAGAGACCCAGTACTTC. Encoded protein: CASSYSRGQETQYF.

The chain combines TRBV30 with TRBJ2-7, with D possibly TRBD2 on 6 matching bases. CDR1 and CDR2 (germline): GTSNPN, SVGIG (reference sequence). CDR3 size: 12 residues. V lost 4 bases, J lost 4 bases, and 11 bases lay in between. The CDR3 loop is CAWIKGTYEQYF. The CDR3 DNA is TGTGCCTGGATAAAAGGGACTTACGAGCAGTACTTC. Supplemented by reference TRBV30 and TRBJ2-7, the full variable domain reads SQTIHQWPATLVQPVGSPLSLECTVEGTSNPNLYWYRQAAGRGLQLLFYSVGIGQISSEVPQNLSASRPQDRQFILSSKKLLLSDSGFYLCAWIKGTYEQYFGPGTRLTVT.

The chain employs TRBV5-3 and TRBJ1-1, with D perhaps matching TRBD1 (6 bases). TRBV5-3 is assigned to the ORF class and has an uncertain function. Trimming cost V 4 bases and J 2 bases, with 21 bases left between them. The CDR3 has 17 amino acids. The CDR3 reads CARSLRGSGGGNTEAFF. The CDR3 DNA is TGTGCCAGAAGCCTCCGGGGCAGTGGGGGGGGCAACACTGAAGCTTTCTTT.

The V and J genes are TRBV28 and TRBJ1-2, with a possible D match to TRBD1 (6 bases). Germline lookup yields CDR1 MDHEN and CDR2 SYDVKM. Trimming stripped 3 bases from V and 7 bases from J, with 9 bases between. The CDR3 has 12 residues. CDR3 DNA sequence: TGTGCCAGCAGTTTGGGCAGGGGTGGCTACACCTTC. Its protein product is CASSLGRGGYTF.

The chain recombines TRBV18 with TRBJ2-7; TRBD1 matches at 12 bases. CDR1 KGHSH and CDR2 LQKENI come from the germline V gene. The junction had 9 bases not matched to a gene; V was cut back by 2 bases and J by 4 bases. This CDR3 contains 17 residues. The CDR3 protein is CASSPARPGQGAYEQYF. CDR3 DNA: TGTGCCAGCTCACCAGCGAGGCCGGGACAGGGGGCTTACGAGCAGTACTTC. The full variable domain, with the rest looked up from reference TRBV18 and TRBJ2-7, is NAGVMQNPRHLVRRRGQEARLRCSPMKGHSHVYWYRQLPEEGLKFMVYLQKENIIDESGMPKERFSAEFPKEGPSILRIQQVVRGDSAAYFCASSPARPGQGAYEQYFGPGTRLTVT.

The J gene is TRBJ1-2, the V gene TRBV27; TRBD1 aligns across 9 bases. Losses at the gene ends were 4 bases for V and 8 bases for J; bases not matched to a gene: 8. Germline V gives CDR1 MNHEY, CDR2 SMNVEV (reference sequence). The CDR3 spans 14 residues. In nucleotides, the CDR3 is TGTGCCAGCAGTTATGAACAGGGGGCCCGGGGCTACACCTTC. Its translation: CASSYEQGARGYTF.